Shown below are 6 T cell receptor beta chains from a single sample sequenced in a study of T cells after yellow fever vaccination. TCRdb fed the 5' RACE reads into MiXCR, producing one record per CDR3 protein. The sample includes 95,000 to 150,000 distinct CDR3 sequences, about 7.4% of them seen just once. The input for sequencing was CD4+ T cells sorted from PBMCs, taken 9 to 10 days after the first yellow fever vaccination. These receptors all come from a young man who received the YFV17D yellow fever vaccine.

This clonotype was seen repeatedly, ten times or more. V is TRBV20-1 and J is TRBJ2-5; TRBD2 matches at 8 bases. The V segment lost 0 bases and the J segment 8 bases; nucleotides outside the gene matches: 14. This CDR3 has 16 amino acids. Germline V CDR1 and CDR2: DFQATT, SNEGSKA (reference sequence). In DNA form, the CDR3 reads TGCAGTGCTAGAGATCCTGGGGGAGCGGGGGAGGGAACCCAGTACTTC. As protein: CSARDPGGAGEGTQYF.

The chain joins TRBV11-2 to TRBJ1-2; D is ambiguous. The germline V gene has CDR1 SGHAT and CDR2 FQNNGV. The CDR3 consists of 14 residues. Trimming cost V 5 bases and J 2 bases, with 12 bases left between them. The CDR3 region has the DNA TGTGCCAGCAGCCCAAATGGGCAGAACTATGGCTACACCTTC. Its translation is CASSPNGQNYGYTF.

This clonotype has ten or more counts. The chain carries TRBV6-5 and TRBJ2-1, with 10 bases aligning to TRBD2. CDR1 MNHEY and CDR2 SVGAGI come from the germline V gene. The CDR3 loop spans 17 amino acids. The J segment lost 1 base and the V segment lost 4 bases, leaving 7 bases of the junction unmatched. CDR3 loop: CASSSPGLASSYNEQFF. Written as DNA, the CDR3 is TGTGCCAGCAGTTCACCGGGACTAGCGAGTTCCTACAATGAGCAGTTCTTC.

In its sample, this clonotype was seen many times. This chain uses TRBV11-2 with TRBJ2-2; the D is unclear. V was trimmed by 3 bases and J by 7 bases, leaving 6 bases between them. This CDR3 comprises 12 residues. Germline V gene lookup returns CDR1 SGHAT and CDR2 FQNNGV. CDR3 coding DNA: TGTGCCAGCAGCTTTTATCACGGGGAGCTGTTTTTT. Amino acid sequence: CASSFYHGELFF.

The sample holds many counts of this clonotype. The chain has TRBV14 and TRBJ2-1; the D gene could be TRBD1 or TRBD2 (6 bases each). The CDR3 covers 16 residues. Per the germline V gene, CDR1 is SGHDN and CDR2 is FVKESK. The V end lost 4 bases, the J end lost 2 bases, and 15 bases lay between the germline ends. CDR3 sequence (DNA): TGTGCCAGCAGCCGCGCCCGGGGGCGTACCTACAATGAGCAGTTCTTC. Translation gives CASSRARGRTYNEQFF.

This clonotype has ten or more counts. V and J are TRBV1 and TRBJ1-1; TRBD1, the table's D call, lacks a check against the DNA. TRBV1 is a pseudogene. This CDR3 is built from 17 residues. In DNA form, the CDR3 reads TGCACCAGCAGCCAAGAAATGAGTGTATGGCGCTACACTGAAGCTTTCTTT. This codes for CTSSQEMSVWRYTEAFF.